Listed here are 10 T cell receptor beta chains from one sample, sequenced in a study of metastatic and nonmetastatic thyroid tumors. Thyroid surgery took place with no prior treatment in any patient. With MiXCR, TCRdb called clones anew from the PCR reads. This repertoire shows 20,000 or so clones, 15% to 19% found once; its top ten account for under 20%. The sequenced material came from blood. All receptors derive from a female donor with papillary thyroid cancer or a benign thyroid nodule (not recorded which). Some clones in this sample may be carry-over from other donors' samples.

As for this clone: One junction end does not reproduce the germline sequence, and a read error may be involved. This CDR3 is also generated by other DNA sequences in the sample. The chain combines TRBV30 with TRBJ2-5; D gene ambiguous. CDR1 and CDR2 (germline): GTSNPN, SVGIG (reference sequence). This CDR3 is 14 amino acids long. The CDR3 bases are TGTGCCTGGAGTGTAGGGCGGTACCAAGAGACCCAGTACTTT. As protein: CAWSVGRYQETQYF.

This clone was detected many times. This rearrangement joins TRBV5-1 to TRBJ1-1, with a weak D call TRBD1 (5 bases). The CDR3 spans 13 residues. The germline V gene has CDR1 SGHRS and CDR2 YFSETQ. Trimming removed 0 bases from V and 10 bases from J, with 13 bases in between. Here the CDR3 reads CASSLGSGLGAFF. The CDR3 DNA follows: TGCGCCAGCAGCTTGGGATCGGGACTTGGAGCTTTCTTT.

On this clone itself: At one of its ends the junction is not consistent with the germline gene, which may arise from a read error. V and J are TRBV6-4 and TRBJ2-3, with 13 bases lining up with TRBD2. The CDR3 consists of 16 residues. Germline lookup yields CDR1 MRHNA and CDR2 SNTAGT. CDR3 amino acids: CASSGTSGASKDTQYF. The CDR3 DNA reads as TGTGCCAGCAGCGGGACTAGCGGGGCTAGCAAAGATACGCAGTATTTT.

This clone was seen at least ten times. V gene TRBV7-8 combines with J gene TRBJ1-4, with D uncertain. The V end was cut by 4 bases, the J end by 0 bases, with 9 bases between. Germline V gives CDR1 SGHVS, CDR2 FQNEAQ. The CDR3 consists of 15 residues. CDR3 sequence: CASSSSTATNEKLFF. The CDR3 region has the DNA TGTGCCAGCAGCTCCTCGACTGCAACTAATGAAAAACTGTTTTTT.

This chain joins TRBV7-3 and TRBJ1-6, with unresolved D. Germline V gene lookup returns CDR1 SGHTA and CDR2 FQGTGA. The CDR3 loop spans 15 amino acids. Trimming pared 1 base from V and 13 bases from J, leaving 17 bases between. In DNA form, the CDR3 reads TGTGCCAGCAGCTTAAGTCCAGGCTTCAAAACCCCCCTCCACTTT. Translation: CASSLSPGFKTPLHF. The full variable domain, rest sourced from reference TRBV7-3 and TRBJ1-6, is GAGVSQTPSNKVTEKGKYVELRCDPISGHTALYWYRQSLGQGPEFLIYFQGTGAADDSGLPNDRFFAVRPEGSVSTLKIQRTERGDSAVYLCASSLSPGFKTPLHFGNGTRLTVT.

This clone was recorded many times. This chain uses TRBV5-1 with TRBJ2-3; D might be TRBD2 (5 bases). V lost 5 bases and J lost 0, with 16 bases in between. Germline V gene lookup returns CDR1 SGHRS and CDR2 YFSETQ. CDR3 size: 16 residues. The CDR3 reads CASSLLGGLSTDTQYF. CDR3 in DNA: TGCGCCAGCAGTCTCTTAGGCGGACTTAGCACAGATACGCAGTATTTT.

This clone was picked up a small number of times. The chain employs TRBV3-1 and TRBJ2-5; no reliable D call. Trimming took off 3 bases at V and 4 bases at J, with 3 bases between the two ends. The CDR3 runs 11 residues. The germline CDR1 and CDR2 sequences are LGHDT and YNNKEL (reference sequence). CDR3 in amino acids: CASSHLETQYF. In DNA, the CDR3 is TGTGCCAGCAGCCACCTAGAGACCCAGTACTTC.

A remark on this clone: A much larger clonotype is one base distant, so this may be a read error. V and J are TRBV4-3 and TRBJ2-3; unclear D gene. The CDR3 runs to 14 residues. In germline, CDR1 is LGHNA, CDR2 YSLEER. Trimming shortened V by 4 bases and J by 3 bases, and 11 bases separated the two germline ends. DNA of the CDR3: TGCGCCAGCAGCCCAGTGGGCTGGACAGATACGCAGTATTTT. It encodes CASSPVGWTDTQYF.

This clone qualifies as medium-sized. V usage is TRBV24-1 and J usage is TRBJ1-2, with 10 positions matching TRBD1. CDR1 is KGHDR and CDR2 is SFDVKD in the germline V gene. This CDR3 is built from 15 residues. The J segment lost 4 bases and the V segment lost 3 bases, leaving 4 bases of the junction unmatched. The CDR3 coding sequence is TGTGCCACCAGTGATCCGACAGGGGGCGCCTATGGCTACACCTTC. It yields the protein CATSDPTGGAYGYTF.

Ten or more counts support this clone. V and J are TRBV28 and TRBJ1-1; no clear D gene. Germline assignment: CDR1 MDHEN and CDR2 SYDVKM. Trimming took 3 bases from V and 2 from J, leaving 16 bases between them. The CDR3 runs 16 residues. DNA of the CDR3: TGTGCCAGCAGTTTGTCGGGTTTGGATGATAACACTGAAGCTTTCTTT. Residues: CASSLSGLDDNTEAFF. Using reference TRBV28 and TRBJ1-1 for the parts outside the CDR3, the full variable domain is DVKVTQSSRYLVKRTGEKVFLECVQDMDHENMFWYRQDPGLGLRLIYFSYDVKMKEKGDIPEGYSVSREKKERFSLILESASTNQTSMYLCASSLSGLDDNTEAFFGQGTRLTVV.